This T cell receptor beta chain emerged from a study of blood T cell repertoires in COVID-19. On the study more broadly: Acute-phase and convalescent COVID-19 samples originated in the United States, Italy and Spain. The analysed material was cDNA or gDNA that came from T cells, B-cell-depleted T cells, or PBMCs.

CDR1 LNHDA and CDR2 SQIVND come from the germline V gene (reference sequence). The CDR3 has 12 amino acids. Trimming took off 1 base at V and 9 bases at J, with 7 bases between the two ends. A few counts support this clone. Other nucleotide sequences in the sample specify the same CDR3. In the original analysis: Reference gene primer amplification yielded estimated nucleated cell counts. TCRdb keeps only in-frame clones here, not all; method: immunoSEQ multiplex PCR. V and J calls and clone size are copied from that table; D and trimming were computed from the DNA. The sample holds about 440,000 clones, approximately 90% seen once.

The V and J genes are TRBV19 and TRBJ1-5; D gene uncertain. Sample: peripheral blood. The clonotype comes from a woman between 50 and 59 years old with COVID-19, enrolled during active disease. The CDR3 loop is CASSIGSGPQHF. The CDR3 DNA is TGTGCCAGTAGTATAGGGTCGGGGCCCCAGCATTTT. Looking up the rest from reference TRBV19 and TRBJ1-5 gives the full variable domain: DGGITQSPKYLFRKEGQNVTLSCEQNLNHDAMYWYRQDPGQGLRLIYYSQIVNDFQKGDIAEGYSVSREKKESFPLTVTSAQKNPTAFYLCASSIGSGPQHFGDGTRLSIL.